This is a list of T cell receptor beta chains from one sample in a study of cytomegalovirus exposure and HLA in healthy donors. Here immunoSEQ multiplex PCR was the method, and the copy in TCRdb shows in-frame clones only, minus some. The data hold roughly 120,000 clones, with roughly 76% observed a single time. The material sequenced was PBMCs. Every receptor here comes from a man over 45 in good health and CMV-seropositive. The CDR3 runs from the conserved cysteine through the conserved F or W. The D gene is left open where the match is weak. Only part of the rows carry a size: once, few, many, or a class if the clone is expanded.

TRBV28	TRBJ2-3	NA	NA	CASTLRADDTQYF	TGTGCCAGCACTCTGAGGGCTGACGATACGCAGTATTTT
TRBV11-3	TRBJ1-5	TRBD1	NA	CASSRTGTGGGNQPQHF	TGTGCCAGCAGTAGAACCGGGACAGGGGGCGGCAATCAGCCCCAGCATTTT
TRBV2	TRBJ2-7	NA	NA	CASGRHSYEQYF	TGTGCCAGCGGGAGACACTCCTACGAGCAGTACTTC
TRBV18	TRBJ2-5	NA	once	CASSPMEGETQYF	TGTGCCAGCTCACCTATGGAGGGAGAGACCCAGTACTTC
TRBV21-1	TRBJ1-6	NA	NA	CASSKNPRSDRVSSYNSPLHF	TGTGCCAGCAGCAAAAATCCCCGGTCCGACAGGGTAAGCTCCTATAATTCACCCCTCCACTTT
TRBV19	TRBJ2-7	NA	NA	CASSTPFLQGRYEQYF	TGTGCCAGTAGTACCCCCTTCTTACAGGGTAGGTACGAGCAGTACTTC
TRBV9	TRBJ1-4	TRBD1	NA	CASSTGTGDEKLFF	TGTGCCAGCAGCACGGGGACAGGAGATGAAAAACTGTTTTTT
TRBV4-3	TRBJ1-1	TRBD1	NA	CASSQAQGAVNTEAFF	TGCGCCAGCAGCCAGGCCCAGGGGGCCGTGAACACTGAAGCTTTCTTT
TRBV7-6	TRBJ2-1	NA	NA	CASSPIGDEQFF	TGTGCCAGCAGCCCCATCGGGGATGAGCAGTTCTTC
TRBV19	TRBJ1-1	TRBD1	few	CASSILRQGYTEAFF	TGTGCCAGTAGTATCCTCCGACAGGGTTACACTGAAGCTTTCTTT
TRBV4-1	TRBJ2-1	TRBD2	NA	CASSQDQGLAINEQFF	TGCGCCAGCAGCCAAGACCAGGGACTAGCGATAAATGAGCAGTTCTTC
TRBV5-1	TRBJ2-7	NA	NA	CASSLAGLASEEDEQYF	TGCGCCAGCAGCTTGGCCGGCCTTGCTAGCGAGGAGGACGAGCAGTACTTC
TRBV4-3	TRBJ2-4	TRBD1	few	CASSQELGDRGSSKNIQYF	TGCGCCAGCAGCCAAGAATTAGGGGACAGGGGCTCAAGCAAAAACATTCAGTACTTC
TRBV18	TRBJ2-4	NA	NA	CASSPRGGLAKNIQYF	TGTGCCAGCTCACCGAGAGGAGGACTAGCCAAAAACATTCAGTACTTC
TRBV6-5	TRBJ2-3	NA	NA	CASSWARTQRTDTQYF	TGTGCCAGCAGTTGGGCTCGGACTCAGCGCACAGATACGCAGTATTTT
TRBV5-6	TRBJ2-5	TRBD1	NA	CASRRMTGEVETQYF	TGTGCCAGCAGGCGAATGACAGGGGAGGTTGAGACCCAGTACTTC
TRBV7-9	TRBJ1-4	TRBD1	many	CASSLRTGGEKLFF	TGTGCCAGCAGCCTGAGGACAGGGGGCGAAAAACTGTTTTTT
TRBV5-4	TRBJ2-1	TRBD1	few	CASSLGLWTGDEYNEQFF	TGTGCCAGCAGCTTGGGGCTTTGGACAGGGGATGAGTACAATGAGCAGTTCTTC
TRBV5-4	TRBJ1-3	NA	NA	CASSTKTANSGNTIYF	TGTGCCAGCAGCACAAAGACAGCAAACTCTGGAAACACCATATATTTT
TRBV4-1	TRBJ2-7	TRBD2	NA	CASSQGLAGGQAYEQYF	TGCGCCAGCAGCCAAGGTCTAGCGGGAGGTCAAGCCTACGAGCAGTACTTC
TRBV9	TRBJ2-3	TRBD2	NA	CASSLGLAGADTQYF	TGTGCCAGCAGCCTCGGACTAGCGGGAGCAGATACGCAGTATTTT
TRBV6-5	TRBJ2-3	TRBD1	NA	CASSFDRGLSTDTQYF	TGTGCCAGCAGTTTCGACAGGGGGCTAAGCACAGATACGCAGTATTTT
TRBV21-1	TRBJ2-7	NA	few	CASSKPALSYEQYF	TGTGCCAGCAGCAAACCAGCGTTATCCTACGAGCAGTACTTC
TRBV25-1	TRBJ1-1	TRBD1	NA	CASSGQGAGIPEAFF	TGTGCCAGCAGTGGCCAGGGGGCAGGGATCCCTGAAGCTTTCTTT
TRBV18	TRBJ2-1	TRBD2	NA	CASSPIRLAGSRDNEQFF	TGTGCCAGCTCACCGATTAGACTAGCGGGAAGCCGGGACAATGAGCAGTTCTTC
TRBV5-8	TRBJ2-1	TRBD2	NA	CASSATSGGYNEQFF	TGTGCCAGCAGCGCGACTAGCGGGGGTTACAATGAGCAGTTCTTC
TRBV6-5	TRBJ1-1	TRBD1	once	CASLRTGGTEAFF	TGTGCCAGCCTTCGGACAGGAGGGACTGAAGCTTTCTTT
TRBV18	TRBJ1-6	TRBD1	NA	CASSRQGAGYNSPLHF	TGTGCCAGCTCCCGACAGGGGGCCGGCTATAATTCACCCCTCCACTTT
TRBV10-1	TRBJ2-1	NA	NA	CASRDEGKRGGGNNEQFF	TGCGCCAGCAGAGATGAGGGAAAGAGGGGGGGTGGTAACAATGAGCAGTTCTTC
TRBV5-5	TRBJ1-5	NA	NA	CASSLAGNQPQHF	TGTGCCAGCAGCTTGGCCGGCAATCAGCCCCAGCATTTT
TRBV11-3	TRBJ2-1	TRBD2	NA	CASSSSSIAGGANNEQFF	TGTGCCAGCAGCTCCTCATCTATAGCGGGGGGTGCCAACAATGAGCAGTTCTTC
TRBV5-1	TRBJ2-7	TRBD1	NA	CASSVGTGGFYEQYF	TGCGCCAGCAGCGTCGGGACAGGGGGCTTCTACGAGCAGTACTTC
TRBV2	TRBJ1-1	NA	NA	CASSEMGQGDAPEAFF	TGTGCCAGCAGTGAAATGGGCCAGGGTGATGCACCTGAAGCTTTCTTT
TRBV6-5	TRBJ2-7	NA	NA	CASSYGAGADEQYF	TGTGCCAGCAGTTACGGGGCAGGGGCGGACGAGCAGTACTTC
TRBV27	TRBJ2-3	NA	NA	CASRLASTSTDTQYF	TGTGCCAGCAGGCTAGCTTCTACTAGCACAGATACGCAGTATTTT
TRBV5-6	TRBJ2-7	NA	NA	CASSLPRQASYEQYF	TGTGCCAGCAGCCTTCCCAGACAGGCCTCCTACGAGCAGTACTTC
TRBV19	TRBJ2-6	NA	few	CASSMGGPGANVLTF	TGTGCCAGTAGTATGGGGGGGCCTGGGGCCAACGTCCTGACTTTC
TRBV5-6	TRBJ1-1	NA	NA	CAGSRRGAEMNTEAFF	TGTGCCGGTTCACGGAGGGGCGCGGAGATGAACACTGAAGCTTTCTTT
TRBV5-5	TRBJ1-5	NA	NA	CASSLWQYSNQPQHF	TGTGCCAGCAGCTTGTGGCAGTATAGCAATCAGCCCCAGCATTTT
TRBV5-8	TRBJ1-2	NA	NA	CASSRTGQSLYGYTF	TGTGCCAGCAGCCGGACGGGACAATCCCTCTATGGCTACACCTTC
TRBV7-8	TRBJ2-5	NA	once	CASSLADRYQETQYF	TGTGCCAGCAGCTTAGCGGACAGATACCAAGAGACCCAGTACTTC
TRBV7-6	TRBJ2-7	NA	NA	CASSLGGGGVVYEQYF	TGTGCCAGCAGCTTAGGTGGTGGCGGGGTAGTCTACGAGCAGTACTTC
TRBV18	TRBJ2-3	TRBD1	NA	CASSLIDRGVTDTQYF	TGTGCCAGCTCACTCATCGACAGGGGGGTCACAGATACGCAGTATTTT
TRBV10-3	TRBJ1-2	NA	NA	CAISELYYGYTF	TGTGCCATCAGTGAGTTATACTATGGCTACACCTTC
TRBV7-9	TRBJ2-1	TRBD2	NA	CASSAPGLAGISYNEQFF	TGTGCCAGCAGTGCTCCGGGACTAGCGGGGATCTCCTACAATGAGCAGTTCTTC
TRBV4-3	TRBJ1-2	NA	NA	CASSQGGGSNYGYTF	TGCGCCAGCAGCCAAGGGGGGGGGTCCAACTATGGCTACACCTTC
TRBV7-9	TRBJ1-6	TRBD1	NA	CASSLQGAKGSPLHF	TGTGCCAGCAGCCTACAGGGGGCGAAGGGATCACCCCTCCACTTT
TRBV27	TRBJ2-7	TRBD2	NA	CASSLSGGLAGTDEQYF	TGTGCCAGCAGTTTATCCGGGGGACTAGCGGGGACTGACGAGCAGTACTTC
TRBV6-5	TRBJ1-2	NA	NA	CASSYTREDYGYTF	TGTGCCAGCAGTTACACGCGGGAGGACTATGGCTACACCTTC
TRBV2	TRBJ2-3	NA	once	CASKGPASADTQYF	TGTGCCAGCAAGGGGCCGGCTTCGGCAGATACGCAGTATTTT
TRBV29-1	TRBJ2-7	TRBD1	NA	CSVVLGTGFYEQYF	TGCAGCGTTGTACTCGGGACAGGGTTCTACGAGCAGTACTTC
TRBV19	TRBJ1-5	TRBD1	NA	CASRQGQTFNQPQHF	TGTGCCAGTCGACAGGGCCAAACTTTCAATCAGCCCCAGCATTTT
TRBV7-7	TRBJ2-3	NA	few	CASSQGAGNTQYF	TGTGCTAGCAGCCAGGGCGCAGGAAATACGCAGTATTTT
TRBV6-1	TRBJ2-2	TRBD1	NA	CASTDLWTGTRPLFF	TGTGCCAGCACCGATCTATGGACAGGAACACGTCCCCTGTTTTTT
TRBV7-8	TRBJ2-1	NA	NA	CASSRNWETYYNEQFF	TGTGCCAGCAGCCGCAATTGGGAGACCTACTACAATGAGCAGTTCTTC
TRBV7-9	TRBJ1-1	NA	NA	CASSLGGGGIYTEAFF	TGTGCCAGCAGCTTAGGAGGGGGGGGTATTTACACTGAAGCTTTCTTT
TRBV6-5	TRBJ2-7	NA	NA	CASTRGWESYEQYF	TGTGCCAGCACCCGGGGGTGGGAATCTTACGAGCAGTACTTC
TRBV6-1	TRBJ1-1	NA	NA	CASSPQNTEAFF	TGTGCCAGCAGTCCACAGAACACTGAAGCTTTCTTT
TRBV6-5	TRBJ2-1	NA	NA	CASSWVGAGYNEQFF	TGTGCCAGCAGTTGGGTAGGGGCAGGGTACAATGAGCAGTTCTTC
TRBV28	TRBJ2-7	NA	NA	CASREARGYEQYF	TGTGCCAGCAGAGAGGCTCGGGGCTACGAGCAGTACTTC